The entry below describes one TCR beta chain. Authors' analysis steps: From reference gene primer amplification, estimates of nucleated cell counts were derived. The assay was immunoSEQ multiplex PCR, and TCRdb's table has in-frame clones only and misses some. For V, J and clone size, that table is used; D and trimming come from the DNA. The sample lists roughly 200,000 clones; around 88% were seen once. The CDR3 runs 15 residues. Germline loops: CDR1 SGHDN, CDR2 FVKESK. The V and J ends lost 0 bases and 7 bases respectively, with 15 bases between them. These data originate in a study of blood T cell repertoires in COVID-19. At the level of the study: Samples taken during acute and convalescent COVID-19 were collected in the United States, Italy and Spain.

The material sequenced was peripheral blood. The rearrangement joins TRBV14 to TRBJ1-1, with D unresolved. The source of this sequence is a man younger than 30 with active or convalescent COVID-19. CDR3 loop: CASSQDMGRVDEAFF. CDR3 in DNA: TGTGCCAGCAGCCAAGATATGGGGAGAGTTGATGAAGCTTTCTTT.